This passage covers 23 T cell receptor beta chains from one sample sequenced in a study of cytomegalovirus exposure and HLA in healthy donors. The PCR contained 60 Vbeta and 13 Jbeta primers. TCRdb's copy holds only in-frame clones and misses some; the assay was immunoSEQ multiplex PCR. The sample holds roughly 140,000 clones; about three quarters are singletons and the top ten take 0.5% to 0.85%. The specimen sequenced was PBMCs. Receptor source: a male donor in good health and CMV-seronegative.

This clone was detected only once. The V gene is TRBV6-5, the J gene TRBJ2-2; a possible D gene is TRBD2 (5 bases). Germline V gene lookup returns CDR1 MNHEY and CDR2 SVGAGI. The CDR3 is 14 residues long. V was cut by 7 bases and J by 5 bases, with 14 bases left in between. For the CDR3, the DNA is TGTGCCAGCAACCAACTAGGTCGGACCGGGGAGCTGTTTTTT. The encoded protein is CASNQLGRTGELFF.

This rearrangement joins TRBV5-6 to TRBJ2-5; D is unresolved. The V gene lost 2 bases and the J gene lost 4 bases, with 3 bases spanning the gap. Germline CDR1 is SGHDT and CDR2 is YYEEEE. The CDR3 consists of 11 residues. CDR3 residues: CASSFGETQYF. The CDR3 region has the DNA TGTGCCAGCAGCTTCGGAGAGACCCAGTACTTC.

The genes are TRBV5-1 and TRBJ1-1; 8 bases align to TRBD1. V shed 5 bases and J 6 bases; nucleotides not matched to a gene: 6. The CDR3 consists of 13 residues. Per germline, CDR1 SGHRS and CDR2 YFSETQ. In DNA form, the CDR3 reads TGCGCCAGCAGGGCTGGGACAGGCTCTGAAGCTTTCTTT. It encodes CASRAGTGSEAFF.

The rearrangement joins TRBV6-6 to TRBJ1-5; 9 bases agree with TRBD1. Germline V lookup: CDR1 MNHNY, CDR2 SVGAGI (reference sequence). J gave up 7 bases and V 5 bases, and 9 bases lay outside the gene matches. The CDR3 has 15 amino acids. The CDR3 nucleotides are TGTGCCAGCAGTCAAACAACAGGGGGCGGACAGCCCCAGCATTTT. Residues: CASSQTTGGGQPQHF.

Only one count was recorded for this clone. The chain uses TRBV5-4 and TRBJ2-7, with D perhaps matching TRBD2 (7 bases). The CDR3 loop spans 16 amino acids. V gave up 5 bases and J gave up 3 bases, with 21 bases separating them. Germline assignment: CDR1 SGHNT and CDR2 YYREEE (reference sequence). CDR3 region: CASSYMGGRTHYEQYF. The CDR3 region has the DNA TGTGCCAGCAGTTACATGGGGGGGCGGACCCACTACGAGCAGTACTTC.

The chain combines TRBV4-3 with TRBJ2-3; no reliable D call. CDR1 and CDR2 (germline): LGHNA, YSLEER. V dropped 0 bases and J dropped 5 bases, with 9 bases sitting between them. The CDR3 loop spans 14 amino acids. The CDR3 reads CASSQDGLGDTQYF. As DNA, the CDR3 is TGCGCCAGCAGCCAAGACGGCCTAGGAGATACGCAGTATTTT.

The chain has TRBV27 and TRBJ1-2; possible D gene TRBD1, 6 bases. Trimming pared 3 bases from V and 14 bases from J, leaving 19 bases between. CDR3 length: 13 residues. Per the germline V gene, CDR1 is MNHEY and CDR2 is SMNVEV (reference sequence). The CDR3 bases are TGTGCCAGCAGTTTTCTGGGGCAGGGGAATATAACCTTC. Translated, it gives CASSFLGQGNITF.

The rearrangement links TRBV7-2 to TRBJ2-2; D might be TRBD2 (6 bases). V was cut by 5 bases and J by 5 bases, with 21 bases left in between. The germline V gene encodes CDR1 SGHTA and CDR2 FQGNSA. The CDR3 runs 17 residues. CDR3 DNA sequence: TGTGCCAGCAGCCCCTCTCGCGGAGCGGGTCGGACCGGGGAGCTGTTTTTT. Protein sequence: CASSPSRGAGRTGELFF.

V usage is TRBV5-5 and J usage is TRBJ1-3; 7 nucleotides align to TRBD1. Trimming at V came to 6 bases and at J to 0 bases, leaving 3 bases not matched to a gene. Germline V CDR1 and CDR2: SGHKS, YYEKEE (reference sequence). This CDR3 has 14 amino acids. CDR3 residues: CASTPGGSGNTIYF. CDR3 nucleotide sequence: TGTGCCAGCACCCCAGGGGGCTCTGGAAACACCATATATTTT.

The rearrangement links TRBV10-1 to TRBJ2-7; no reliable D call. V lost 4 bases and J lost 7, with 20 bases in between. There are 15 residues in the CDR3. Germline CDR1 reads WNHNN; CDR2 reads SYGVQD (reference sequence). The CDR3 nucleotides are TGCGCCAGCAGTGGGTTGGTCTCCGGGTCACAAGAGCAGTACTTC. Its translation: CASSGLVSGSQEQYF.

The CDR3 sequence: CASSPRTGYNEQFF. The CDR3 nucleotides read TGTGCCAGCAGCCCCCGGACGGGATACAATGAGCAGTTCTTC. V gene TRBV7-6 combines with J gene TRBJ2-1; tentative D call: TRBD2 (5 bases). The CDR3 consists of 14 residues. CDR1 is SGHVS and CDR2 is FNYEAQ in the germline V gene. The ends were cut back, 5 bases at V and 4 bases at J, with 12 bases in the middle.

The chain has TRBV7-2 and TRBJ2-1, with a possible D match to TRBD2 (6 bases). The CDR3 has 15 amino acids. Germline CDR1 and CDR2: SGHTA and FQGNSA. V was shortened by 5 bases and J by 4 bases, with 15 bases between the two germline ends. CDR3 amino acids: CASSPGRRMYNEQFF. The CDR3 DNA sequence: TGTGCCAGCAGCCCAGGGAGGAGGATGTACAATGAGCAGTTCTTC.

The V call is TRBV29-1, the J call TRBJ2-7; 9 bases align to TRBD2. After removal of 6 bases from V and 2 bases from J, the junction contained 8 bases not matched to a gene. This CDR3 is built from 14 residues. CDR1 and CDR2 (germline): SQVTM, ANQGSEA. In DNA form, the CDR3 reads TGCAGCGTAAAAAGACTAGCGGAACCCTACGAGCAGTACTTC. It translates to CSVKRLAEPYEQYF.

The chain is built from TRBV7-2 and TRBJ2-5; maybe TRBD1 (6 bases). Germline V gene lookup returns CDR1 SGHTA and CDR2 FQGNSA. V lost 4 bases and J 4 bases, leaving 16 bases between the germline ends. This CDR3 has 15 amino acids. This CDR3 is CASSSQGGQPETQYF. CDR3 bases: TGTGCCAGCAGCTCCCAAGGTGGACAGCCAGAGACCCAGTACTTC.

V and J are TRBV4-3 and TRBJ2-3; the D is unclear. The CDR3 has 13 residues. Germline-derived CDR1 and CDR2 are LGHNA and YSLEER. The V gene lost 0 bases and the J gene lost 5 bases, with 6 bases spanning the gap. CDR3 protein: CASSQDWRDTQYF. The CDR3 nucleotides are TGCGCCAGCAGCCAAGATTGGAGAGATACGCAGTATTTT.

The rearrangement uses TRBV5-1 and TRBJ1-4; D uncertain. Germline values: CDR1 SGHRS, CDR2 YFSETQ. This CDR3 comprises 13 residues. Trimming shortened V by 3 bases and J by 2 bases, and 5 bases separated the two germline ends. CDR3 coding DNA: TGCGCCAGCAGCTGGCAGACTAATGAAAAACTGTTTTTT. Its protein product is CASSWQTNEKLFF.

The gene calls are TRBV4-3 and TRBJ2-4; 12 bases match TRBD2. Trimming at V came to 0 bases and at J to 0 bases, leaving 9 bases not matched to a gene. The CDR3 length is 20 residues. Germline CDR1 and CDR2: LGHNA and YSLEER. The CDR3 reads CASSQEGGRTSGIAKNIQYF. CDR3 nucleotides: TGCGCCAGCAGCCAAGAGGGGGGTAGGACTAGCGGGATAGCCAAAAACATTCAGTACTTC.

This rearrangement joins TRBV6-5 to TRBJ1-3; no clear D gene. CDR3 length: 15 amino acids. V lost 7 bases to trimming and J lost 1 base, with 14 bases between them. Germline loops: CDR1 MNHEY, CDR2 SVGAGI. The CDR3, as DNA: TGTGCCAGCAAGCCCCATGGAGTATCTGGAAACACCATATATTTT. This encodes CASKPHGVSGNTIYF.

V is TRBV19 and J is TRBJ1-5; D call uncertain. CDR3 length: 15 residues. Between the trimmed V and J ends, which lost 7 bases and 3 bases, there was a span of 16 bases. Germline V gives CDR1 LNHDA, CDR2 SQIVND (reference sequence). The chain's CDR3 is CASKEFPGDNQPQHF. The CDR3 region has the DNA TGTGCCAGTAAAGAATTCCCCGGAGACAATCAGCCCCAGCATTTT.

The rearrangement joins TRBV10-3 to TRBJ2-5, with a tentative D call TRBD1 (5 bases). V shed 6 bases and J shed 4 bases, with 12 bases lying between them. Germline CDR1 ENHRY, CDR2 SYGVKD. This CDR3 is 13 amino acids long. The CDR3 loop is CAIRQGSRETQYF. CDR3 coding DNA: TGTGCCATCAGGCAGGGAAGTCGAGAGACCCAGTACTTC.

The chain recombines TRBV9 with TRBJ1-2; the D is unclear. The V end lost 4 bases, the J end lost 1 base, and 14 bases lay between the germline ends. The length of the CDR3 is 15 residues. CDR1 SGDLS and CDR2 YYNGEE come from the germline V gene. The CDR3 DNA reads TGTGCCAGCAGCCTGAAGGGCGGGGTTAACTATGGCTACACCTTC. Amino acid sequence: CASSLKGGVNYGYTF. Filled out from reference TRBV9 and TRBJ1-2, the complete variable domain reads DSGVTQTPKHLITATGQRVTLRCSPRSGDLSVYWYQQSLDQGLQFLIQYYNGEERAKGNILERFSAQQFPDLHSELNLSSLELGDSALYFCASSLKGGVNYGYTFGSGTRLTVV.

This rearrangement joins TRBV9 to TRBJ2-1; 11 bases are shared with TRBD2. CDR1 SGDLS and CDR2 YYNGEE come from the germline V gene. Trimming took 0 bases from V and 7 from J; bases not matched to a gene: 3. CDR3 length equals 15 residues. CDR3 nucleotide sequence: TGTGCCAGCAGCGTAGTAGCGGGAGGGTGGAATGAGCAGTTCTTC. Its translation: CASSVVAGGWNEQFF.

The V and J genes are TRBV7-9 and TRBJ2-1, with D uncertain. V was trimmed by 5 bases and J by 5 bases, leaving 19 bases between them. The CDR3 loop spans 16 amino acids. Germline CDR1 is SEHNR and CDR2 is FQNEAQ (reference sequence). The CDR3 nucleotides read TGTGCCAGCAGCGTGGCCGTAACTCGAGGCCACAATGAGCAGTTCTTC. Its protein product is CASSVAVTRGHNEQFF. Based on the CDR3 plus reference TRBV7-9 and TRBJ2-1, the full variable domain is DTGVSQNPRHKITKRGQNVTFRCDPISEHNRLYWYRQTLGQGPEFLTYFQNEAQLEKSRLLSDRFSAERPKGSFSTLEIQRTEQGDSAMYLCASSVAVTRGHNEQFFGPGTRLTVL.